This T cell receptor (beta chain) was profiled in a study of blood T cells in healthy people across ages. The second PCR ran roughly 7 to 12 cycles with a sample-barcoded 5' primer and J-beta primers. Tags on each cDNA molecule came from a template-switch adaptor with 12 random nucleotides. TCRdb passed the 5' RACE reads through MiXCR, listing each CDR3 protein once. The table has fewer than 950,000 distinct CDR3 sequences, under 40% seen once; the top ten hold roughly 13%. General study findings and limits: Across the age range, TCR beta diversity per million T cells fell in a roughly linear way. Changes in expanded clonotypes were possibly confounded, as the CMV status of donors was unknown.

This clonotype was seen more than once but under ten times. Its target is not known. With 8 bases removed from V and 0 bases from J, the gap between germline ends came to 22 bases. This CDR3 comprises 18 residues. The sequencing sample was made of blood. The origin of this receptor is a man between 18 and 29 years old in good health. The V gene is TRBV12-3 or TRBV12-4, the J gene TRBJ2-2; D unclear. The CDR3: CASRLALVGYANTGELFF. The CDR3 DNA reads TGTGCCAGCCGACTTGCCCTCGTGGGGTACGCGAACACCGGGGAGCTGTTTTTT.